The rows below give T cell receptor beta chains drawn from one sample of a study of neoadjuvant anti-PD-1 for oral cavity cancer. Using immunoSEQ multiplex PCR, the repertoire was profiled, and TCRdb retains in-frame clones only, with some absent. Of tens of thousands of clones in the sample, roughly 84% were seen once. This specimen consisted of PBMCs, obtained after nivolumab (anti-PD-1) treatment. The receptors stem from a person between 35 and 79 years old with oral cavity squamous cell carcinoma. Both conserved end residues are part of each CDR3. A D gene is named only where the DNA matches it firmly. Clone size is shown for a subset of rows, as once, few, many or a class of expanded clone.

d_call j_call clone_size cdr3_length v_call cdr3_aa cdr3_nt
NA TRBJ2-5 once 14 TRBV11-2 CASTIMGFQETQYF TGTGCCAGCACCATAATGGGTTTTCAAGAGACCCAGTACTTC
NA TRBJ1-5 NA 13 TRBV25-1 CASKGGVEGPQHF TGTGCCAGCAAAGGAGGGGTAGAGGGGCCCCAGCATTTT
NA TRBJ2-2 once 13 TRBV7-9 CASSLSAAGELFF TGTGCCAGCAGCTTGAGTGCTGCCGGGGAGCTGTTTTTT
NA TRBJ1-2 NA 16 TRBV9 CASSGRVLGRNYGYTF TGTGCCAGCAGCGGCCGGGTCCTCGGGCGGAACTATGGCTACACCTTC
NA TRBJ1-5 medium-sized 12 TRBV7-9 CASSSGVQPQHF TGTGCCAGCAGCTCCGGCGTCCAGCCCCAGCATTTT
NA TRBJ1-2 NA 14 TRBV7-2 CASSLGLINYGYTF TGTGCCAGCAGCTTAGGACTCATTAACTATGGCTACACCTTC
TRBD2 TRBJ2-5 NA 15 TRBV11-2 CASSLLAGRGETQYF TGTGCCAGCAGCTTGTTAGCGGGAAGGGGAGAGACCCAGTACTTC
NA TRBJ2-7 NA 13 TRBV6-1 CASSEPSSYEQYF TGTGCCAGCAGTGAACCGAGCTCCTACGAGCAGTACTTC
TRBD2 TRBJ2-3 NA 15 TRBV18 CASSRSGIGTDTQYF TGTGCCAGCTCACGTAGCGGGATCGGGACAGATACGCAGTATTTT
TRBD1 TRBJ2-7 NA 14 TRBV6-5 CASSPGQATYEQYF TGTGCCAGCAGCCCGGGACAGGCCACCTACGAGCAGTACTTC
NA TRBJ2-7 few 14 TRBV9 CASSVALGSYEQYF TGTGCCAGCAGCGTAGCTCTGGGTTCCTACGAGCAGTACTTC
TRBD1 TRBJ1-4 NA 15 TRBV10-1 CASSPGQGRGEKLFF TGCGCCAGCAGCCCCGGACAGGGCCGAGGCGAAAAACTGTTTTTT
NA TRBJ1-2 NA 14 TRBV7-2 CASSLGAGIYGYTF TGTGCCAGCAGCTTAGGGGCAGGGATCTATGGCTACACCTTC
NA TRBJ1-3 NA 14 TRBV7-8 CASSLALEGNTIYF TGTGCCAGCAGCTTAGCCCTGGAGGGAAACACCATATATTTT